Detailed here is one T cell receptor beta chain. This clone showed up many times. Its antigen is not yet known. No qualities accompany the bases; no much larger clone lies one base away. Enrolling through a virtual design, the prospective study's participants ranged in age from roughly 18 to 95 years and lived across roughly 23 United States geographic areas. In the prospective study, participants were assigned to cohorts based on the clinical history participants reported in a screening survey and a study questionnaire. Mobile phlebotomists in the prospective study collected whole blood, serum and a nasopharyngeal or oropharyngeal swab from every participant. Additional blood draws and questionnaires over an approximately 2-month period could optionally be provided by prospective study participants. Before DNA extraction, prospective study blood samples were shipped either frozen or at room temperature.

The data were taken from a study of blood T cell repertoires in COVID-19 (TCRdb year 2020). Describing the broader study: The collaborator samples originated in the United States, Italy and Spain and spanned the acute and convalescent phases of COVID-19. A de-identified subject ID, COVID-19 status, age in years and sex were almost always included in the sample metadata. The prospective study material was composed of cDNA or gDNA derived from T cells, B-cell-depleted T cells, or PBMCs. HLA class I and class II types, where available, came from metadata supplied by the sample provider rather than from assay-based typing. Subjects who had been exposed to COVID-19, were actively infected with it, or had recovered from it provided the deeply sampled blood TCRbeta repertoires that made up the dataset. The repertoires were made available in a free public database intended to serve as a resource for research on the immune response to SARS-CoV-2. Samples came from the ongoing ImmuneRACE study (first 160 participants) plus 1,254 subjects from 6 global collaborators. What the research found in general, with its limitations: How much clinical and demographic metadata was included differed by source and by participant, and the metadata was provided uncurated.

TCRbeta CDR3 regions were amplified from genomic DNA by means of the immunoSEQ Assay, a bias-controlled multiplex PCR. On the study's bioinformatics: Nucleated cell counts per sample were estimated from amplification of reference gene primers within the assay. To quantify the absolute abundance of each unique TCRbeta CDR3 rearrangement, sequence reads were collapsed and filtered. For each sample, productive Simpson clonality was calculated by taking the square root of Simpson's diversity index across productive rearrangements. In its TCRdb copy, this immuneACCESS table keeps in-frame sequences only and misses some clones. Where compared with another copy, unresolved V genes explain less than half of these, and the others have no known cause. V, J and clone size derive from that table, while D and trimming were established from the DNA sequence. This sample lists about 440,000 clones; around nine tenths were detected once. The top ten constitute about 2.1% of the sample.

This receptor was obtained from a woman aged 18 to 35 with acute COVID-19. Sequencing was carried out using PBMCs or T cells enriched from blood (not recorded which).

For the CDR3, the sequence is CASSPPTGELFF. The DNA sequence is TGTGCCAGCAGTCCCCCTACCGGGGAGCTGTTTTTT. This receptor chain uses TRBV27 and TRBJ2-2, with the D gene call left open. The CDR3 holds 12 amino acids from the cysteine to the phenylalanine. Only CDR3 DNA is held: 36 bases, read in frame from base 1. Reading the germline V gene (reference sequence) gives CDR1 MNHEY and CDR2 SMNVEV. Deletion took 5 bases off V and 5 bases off J, with a span of 6 bases between the germline ends.